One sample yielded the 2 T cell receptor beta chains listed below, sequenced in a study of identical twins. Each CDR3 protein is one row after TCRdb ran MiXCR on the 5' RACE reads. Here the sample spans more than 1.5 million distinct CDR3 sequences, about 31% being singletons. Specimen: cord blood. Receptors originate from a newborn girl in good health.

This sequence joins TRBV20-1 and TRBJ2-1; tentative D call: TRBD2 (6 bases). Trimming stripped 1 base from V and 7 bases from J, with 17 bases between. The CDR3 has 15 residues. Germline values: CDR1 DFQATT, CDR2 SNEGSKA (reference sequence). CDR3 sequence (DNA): TGCAGTGCTAGAGTCGGCGGGACCTACGGGAATGAGCAGTTCTTC. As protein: CSARVGGTYGNEQFF.

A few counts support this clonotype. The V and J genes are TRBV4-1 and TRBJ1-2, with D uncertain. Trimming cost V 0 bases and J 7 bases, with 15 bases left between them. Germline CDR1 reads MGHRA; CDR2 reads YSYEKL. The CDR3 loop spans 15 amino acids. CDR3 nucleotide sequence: TGCGCCAGCAGCCAAGATCGCGGAATCTCGCGTGGCTACACCTTC. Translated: CASSQDRGISRGYTF.